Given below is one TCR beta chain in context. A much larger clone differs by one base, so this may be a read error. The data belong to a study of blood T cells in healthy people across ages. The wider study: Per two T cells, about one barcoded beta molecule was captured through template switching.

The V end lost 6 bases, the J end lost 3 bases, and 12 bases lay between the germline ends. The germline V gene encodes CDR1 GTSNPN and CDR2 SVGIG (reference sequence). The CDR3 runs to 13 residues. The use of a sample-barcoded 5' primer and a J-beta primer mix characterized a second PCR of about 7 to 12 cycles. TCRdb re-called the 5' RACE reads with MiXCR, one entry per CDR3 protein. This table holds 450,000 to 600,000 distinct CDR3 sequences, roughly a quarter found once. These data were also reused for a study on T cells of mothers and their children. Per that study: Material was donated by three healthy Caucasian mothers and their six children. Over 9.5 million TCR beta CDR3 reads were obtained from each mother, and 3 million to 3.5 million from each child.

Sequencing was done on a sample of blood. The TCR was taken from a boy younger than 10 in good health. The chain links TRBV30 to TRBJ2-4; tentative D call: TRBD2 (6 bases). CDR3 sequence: CACDAGSKNIQYF. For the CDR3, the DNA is TGTGCCTGCGATGCGGGGAGCAAAAACATTCAGTACTTC.